The 19 T cell receptor beta chains presented below share a single source sample, sequenced in a study of blood T cell repertoires in COVID-19. Here immunoSEQ multiplex PCR was the method, and the copy in TCRdb shows in-frame clones only, minus some. The sample includes roughly 110,000 clones, 80% of them seen just once. Sequencing used peripheral blood. The origin of the receptors is a man between 65 and 85 years old with acute or convalescent COVID-19.

A few counts support this clone. The V and J genes are TRBV19 and TRBJ2-3; 7 bases align to TRBD2. The CDR3 loop spans 15 amino acids. J lost 5 bases, V lost 5 bases, and 10 bases had no gene match. Germline CDR1 LNHDA, CDR2 SQIVND (reference sequence). The CDR3 reads CASSAAGPAGDTQYF. The CDR3 coding sequence is TGTGCCAGTAGTGCAGCGGGACCTGCCGGAGATACGCAGTATTTT. The complete variable domain, with remaining parts taken from reference TRBV19 and TRBJ2-3, reads DGGITQSPKYLFRKEGQNVTLSCEQNLNHDAMYWYRQDPGQGLRLIYYSQIVNDFQKGDIAEGYSVSREKKESFPLTVTSAQKNPTAFYLCASSAAGPAGDTQYFGPGTRLTVL.

This rearrangement joins TRBV14 to TRBJ1-6; D gene uncertain. This CDR3 spans 15 amino acids. With 1 base removed from V and 9 bases from J, the gap between germline ends came to 13 bases. Per the germline V gene, CDR1 is SGHDN and CDR2 is FVKESK. The CDR3 reads CASSQGIGSGSPLHF. The CDR3 DNA is TGTGCCAGCAGCCAAGGCATCGGTTCGGGTTCACCCCTCCACTTT.

This sequence joins TRBV7-2 and TRBJ1-6, with D unresolved. The germline CDR1 and CDR2 sequences are SGHTA and FQGNSA. The CDR3 contains 15 residues. The V and J ends lost 1 base and 8 bases respectively, with 12 bases between them. CDR3 DNA: TGTGCCAGCAGCTTAGACGGAGGTAGTGATTCACCCCTCCACTTT. Its translation is CASSLDGGSDSPLHF.

The rearrangement uses TRBV7-9 and TRBJ2-5, with TRBD1 as a possible D gene (5 bases). CDR1 is SEHNR and CDR2 is FQNEAQ in the germline V gene (reference sequence). Trimming cost V 7 bases and J 4 bases, with 16 bases left between them. The CDR3 has 14 residues. This CDR3 is CASTSRWGGETQYF. For the CDR3, the DNA is TGTGCCAGCACCTCCCGATGGGGCGGAGAGACCCAGTACTTC.

The chain carries TRBV7-9 and TRBJ2-2; the match to TRBD2 covers 7 bases. After removal of 4 bases from V and 5 bases from J, the junction contained 1 base not matched to a gene. The CDR3 is made up of 13 amino acids. The germline V gene has CDR1 SEHNR and CDR2 FQNEAQ (reference sequence). This CDR3 reads CASSSGGTGELFF. The CDR3 DNA follows: TGTGCCAGCAGCTCCGGGGGGACCGGGGAGCTGTTTTTT.

This chain connects TRBV7-3 to TRBJ2-3; a possible D gene is TRBD2 (7 bases). V lost 5 bases and J lost 3, with 15 bases in between. The germline CDR1 and CDR2 sequences are SGHTA and FQGTGA. There are 15 residues in the CDR3. The CDR3 protein is CASSRSGGLTDTQYF. Here the CDR3 DNA reads TGTGCCAGCAGCCGGTCGGGGGGCCTGACAGATACGCAGTATTTT.

This clone came up a few times. The chain joins TRBV5-1 to TRBJ2-3, with a possible D match to TRBD1 (5 bases). The length of the CDR3 is 14 residues. Germline CDR1 is SGHRS and CDR2 is YFSETQ. The germline V and J ends were trimmed by 2 bases and 4 bases, with 11 bases remaining between them. The CDR3 nucleotides read TGCGCCAGCAGCTTAAGGGGCACCGCAGATACGCAGTATTTT. It is translated as CASSLRGTADTQYF.

This clone was observed a handful of times. The rearrangement uses TRBV29-1 and TRBJ1-2; a weak D match, TRBD1 (5 bases). CDR1 and CDR2 (germline): SQVTM, ANQGSEA. Trimming took 6 bases from V and 7 from J, leaving 12 bases between them. This CDR3 comprises 11 residues. DNA for the CDR3: TGCAGCGTCCAGGGCGGTGGTGGCTACACCTTC. Translating gives CSVQGGGGYTF.

This clone occurred once. This chain uses TRBV9 with TRBJ2-2; D not certain. This CDR3 region has 13 residues. The germline gives CDR1 SGDLS, CDR2 YYNGEE. Trimming shortened V by 1 base and J by 6 bases, and 7 bases separated the two germline ends. Written as DNA, the CDR3 is TGTGCCAGCAGCGTATTTGAGGCCGGGGAGCTGTTTTTT. This gives the protein CASSVFEAGELFF.

Only a few counts were recorded for this clone. The rearrangement joins TRBV19 to TRBJ1-5; 8 bases line up with TRBD1. The junction had 12 bases not matched to a gene; V was cut back by 7 bases and J by 4 bases. The CDR3 is 16 residues long. CDR1 and CDR2 from the germline V gene are LNHDA and SQIVND (reference sequence). The CDR3 loop is CASTGTGPTSNQPQHF. In DNA form, the CDR3 reads TGTGCCAGTACAGGGACAGGCCCCACTTCGAATCAGCCCCAGCATTTT.

This clone was observed a single time. The chain recombines TRBV3-1 (or the pseudogene TRBV3-2) with TRBJ1-4; D may be TRBD1 (5 bases). Trimming removed 2 bases at V and 5 bases at J, with 12 bases between. Germline V gives CDR1 LGHDT, CDR2 YNNKEL (reference sequence). This CDR3 contains 15 residues. CDR3 in DNA: TGTGCCAGCAGCCAACTCAGGGTTGAGAATGAAAAACTGTTTTTT. The encoded protein is CASSQLRVENEKLFF.

The rearrangement uses TRBV3-1 (or the pseudogene TRBV3-2) and TRBJ2-3; 12 bases are a match to TRBD1. Trimming took 3 bases from V and 1 from J; bases not matched to a gene: 5. This CDR3 is built from 17 residues. Per the germline V gene, CDR1 is LGHDT and CDR2 is YNNKEL (reference sequence). The CDR3: CASSHTGTGGGTDTQYF. The CDR3 DNA follows: TGTGCCAGCAGCCATACCGGGACAGGGGGCGGCACAGATACGCAGTATTTT.

J is TRBJ1-1 and V is TRBV2, with 7 bases matching TRBD1. Germline CDR1 reads SNHLY; CDR2 reads FYNNEI. Unmatched junction bases numbered 3, after V lost 3 bases and J lost 5 bases. There are 13 residues in the CDR3. DNA for the CDR3: TGTGCCAGCAGTGACGACAGGGATACTGAAGCTTTCTTT. Protein: CASSDDRDTEAFF. Drawing the rest from reference TRBV2 and TRBJ1-1, the complete variable domain is EPEVTQTPSHQVTQMGQEVILRCVPISNHLYFYWYRQILGQKVEFLVSFYNNEISEKSEIFDDQFSVERPDGSNFTLKIRSTKLEDSAMYFCASSDDRDTEAFFGQGTRLTVV.

This chain uses TRBV5-5 with TRBJ2-2; D perhaps matches TRBD1 (5 bases). The CDR3 contains 15 residues. Germline V gives CDR1 SGHKS, CDR2 YYEKEE (reference sequence). V dropped 7 bases and J dropped 0 bases, with 13 bases sitting between them. The chain's CDR3 is CASDWGVSNTGELFF. In nucleotides, the CDR3 is TGTGCCAGCGACTGGGGCGTATCGAACACCGGGGAGCTGTTTTTT.

V usage is TRBV7-6 and J usage is TRBJ2-3, with 8 bases fitting TRBD2. Germline CDR1 and CDR2: SGHVS and FNYEAQ. V was clipped by 2 bases and J by 3 bases; unmatched bases: 4. The CDR3 runs to 15 residues. Here the CDR3 reads CASSLTSGLTDTQYF. Here the CDR3 DNA reads TGTGCCAGCAGCTTAACTAGCGGCTTAACAGATACGCAGTATTTT.

The V call is TRBV29-1, the J call TRBJ2-3, with D possibly matching TRBD1 (5 bases). From germline, CDR1 is SQVTM and CDR2 ANQGSEA. V was pared by 8 bases and J by 4 bases, with 13 bases between. The CDR3 sequence is 12 residues long. CDR3 sequence: CSIRQGPDTQYF. CDR3 sequence (DNA): TGCAGCATTCGGCAGGGTCCAGATACGCAGTATTTT.

This chain links TRBV6-5 with TRBJ1-1, with 9 positions matching TRBD1. The CDR3 length is 14 residues. Germline trimming cut 8 bases from V and 1 base from J; bases unmatched to any gene: 5. Per germline, CDR1 MNHEY and CDR2 SVGAGI. CDR3 DNA: TGTGCCAGCCGGGACAGGGCCACGAACACTGAAGCTTTCTTT. This translates into CASRDRATNTEAFF.

The gene calls are TRBV5-1 and TRBJ2-7; 9 bases agree with TRBD1. The CDR3 covers 16 residues. The germline gives CDR1 SGHRS, CDR2 YFSETQ. The trim removed 4 bases at V and 1 base at J, leaving 9 bases unmatched. CDR3 in amino acids: CASSPQLTGGSYEQYF. The DNA of the CDR3 is TGCGCCAGCAGCCCACAACTGACAGGGGGTTCCTACGAGCAGTACTTC.

V usage is TRBV19 and J usage is TRBJ1-1; maybe TRBD1 (5 bases). Germline values: CDR1 LNHDA, CDR2 SQIVND (reference sequence). V was pared by 5 bases and J by 0 bases, with 13 bases between. This CDR3 spans 15 amino acids. The CDR3 loop reads CASSDNRLVNTEAFF. For the CDR3, the DNA is TGTGCCAGTAGTGACAACAGGTTGGTGAACACTGAAGCTTTCTTT.